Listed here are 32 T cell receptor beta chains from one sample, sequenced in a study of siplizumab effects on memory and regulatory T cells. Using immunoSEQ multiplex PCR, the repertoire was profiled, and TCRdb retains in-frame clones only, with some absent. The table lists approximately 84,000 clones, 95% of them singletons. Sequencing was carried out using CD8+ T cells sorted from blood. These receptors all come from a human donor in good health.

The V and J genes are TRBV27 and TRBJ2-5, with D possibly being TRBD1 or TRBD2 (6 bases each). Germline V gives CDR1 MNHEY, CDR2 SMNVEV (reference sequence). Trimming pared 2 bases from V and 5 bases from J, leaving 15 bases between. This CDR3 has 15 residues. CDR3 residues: CASSLILARGETQYF. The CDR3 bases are TGTGCCAGCAGTTTAATCCTAGCGAGGGGGGAGACCCAGTACTTC.

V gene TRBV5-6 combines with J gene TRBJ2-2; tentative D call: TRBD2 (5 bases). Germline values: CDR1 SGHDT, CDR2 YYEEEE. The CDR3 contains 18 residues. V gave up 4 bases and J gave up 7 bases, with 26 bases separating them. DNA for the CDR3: TGTGCCAGCAGCCCCTCTGCCGGAGAAGACGGGGTGCACGGGGAGCTGTTTTTT. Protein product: CASSPSAGEDGVHGELFF.

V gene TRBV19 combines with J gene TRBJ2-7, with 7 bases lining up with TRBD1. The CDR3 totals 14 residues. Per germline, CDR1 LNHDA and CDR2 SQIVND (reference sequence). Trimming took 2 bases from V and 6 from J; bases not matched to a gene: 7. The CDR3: CASSIIQGTFEQYF. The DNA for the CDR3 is TGTGCCAGTAGTATAATACAGGGGACGTTCGAGCAGTACTTC.

The CDR3 nucleotides are TGTGCCAGCAGTTTCGGACAGCCCTACGAGCAGTACTTC. Amino acid sequence: CASSFGQPYEQYF. The chain uses TRBV27 and TRBJ2-7; a possible D gene is TRBD1 (6 bases). Germline assignment: CDR1 MNHEY and CDR2 SMNVEV (reference sequence). The CDR3 extends over 13 amino acids. Between the trimmed V and J ends, which lost 3 bases and 2 bases, there was a span of 8 bases.

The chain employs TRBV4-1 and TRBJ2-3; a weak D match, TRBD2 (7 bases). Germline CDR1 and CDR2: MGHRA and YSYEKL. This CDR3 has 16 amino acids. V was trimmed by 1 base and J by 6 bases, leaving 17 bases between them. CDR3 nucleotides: TGCGCCAGCAGCCAAGGTTGGGGGGGCGCAGAGGATACGCAGTATTTT. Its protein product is CASSQGWGGAEDTQYF.

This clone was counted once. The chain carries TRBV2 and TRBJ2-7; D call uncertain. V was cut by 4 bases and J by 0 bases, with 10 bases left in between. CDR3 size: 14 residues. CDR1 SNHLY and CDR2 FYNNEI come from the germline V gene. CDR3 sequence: CASSASWGSYEQYF. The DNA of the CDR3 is TGTGCCAGCAGTGCTTCCTGGGGCTCCTACGAGCAGTACTTC.

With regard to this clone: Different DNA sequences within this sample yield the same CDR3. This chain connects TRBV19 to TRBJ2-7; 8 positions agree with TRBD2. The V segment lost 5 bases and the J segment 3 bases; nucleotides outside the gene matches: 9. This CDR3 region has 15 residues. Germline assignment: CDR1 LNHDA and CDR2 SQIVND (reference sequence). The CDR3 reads CASSPALAADYEQYF. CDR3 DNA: TGTGCCAGTAGTCCCGCACTAGCGGCTGACTACGAGCAGTACTTC.

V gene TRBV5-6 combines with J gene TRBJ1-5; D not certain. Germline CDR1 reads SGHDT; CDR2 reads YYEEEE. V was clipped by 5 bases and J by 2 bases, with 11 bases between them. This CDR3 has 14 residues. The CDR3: CASSPDGGNQPQHF. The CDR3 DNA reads TGTGCCAGCAGTCCGGATGGGGGCAATCAGCCCCAGCATTTT.

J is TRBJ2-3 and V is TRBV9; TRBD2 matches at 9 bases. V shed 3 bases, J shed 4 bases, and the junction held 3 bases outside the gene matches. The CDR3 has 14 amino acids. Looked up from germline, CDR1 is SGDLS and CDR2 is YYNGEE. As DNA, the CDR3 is TGTGCCAGCAGCGGGACTAGCGTTTCAGATACGCAGTATTTT. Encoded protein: CASSGTSVSDTQYF.

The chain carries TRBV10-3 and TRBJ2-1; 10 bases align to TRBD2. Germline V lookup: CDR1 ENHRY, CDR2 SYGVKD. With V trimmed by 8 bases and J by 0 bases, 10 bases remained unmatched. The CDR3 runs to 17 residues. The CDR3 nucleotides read TGTGCCATCGGGGAACTAGCGGGATCTTACTCCTACAATGAGCAGTTCTTC. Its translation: CAIGELAGSYSYNEQFF.

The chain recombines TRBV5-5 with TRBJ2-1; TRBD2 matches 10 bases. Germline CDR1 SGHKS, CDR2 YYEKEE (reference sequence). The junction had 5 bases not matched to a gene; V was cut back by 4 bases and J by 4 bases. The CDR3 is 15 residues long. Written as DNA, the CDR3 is TGTGCCAGCAGCATAGGACTAGCGGAGTACAATGAGCAGTTCTTC. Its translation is CASSIGLAEYNEQFF.

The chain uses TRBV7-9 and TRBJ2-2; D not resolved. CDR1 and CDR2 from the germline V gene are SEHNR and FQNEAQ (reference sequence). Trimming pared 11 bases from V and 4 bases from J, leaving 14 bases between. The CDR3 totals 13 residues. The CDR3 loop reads CAQLVLFTGELFF. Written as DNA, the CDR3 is TGTGCCCAGCTAGTTCTATTCACCGGGGAGCTGTTTTTT.

DNA for the CDR3: TGTGCCACCTCAGAGGGCTACAATGAGCAGTTCTTC. Protein sequence: CATSEGYNEQFF. This rearrangement joins TRBV2 to TRBJ2-1; the D gene is possibly TRBD2 (5 bases). The CDR3 consists of 12 residues. Germline CDR1 and CDR2: SNHLY and FYNNEI. Between the trimmed V and J ends, which lost 10 bases and 3 bases, there was a span of 10 bases.

The CDR3 nucleotides are TGTGCCAGCAGCCATGCTAGCGGATTTTCCTACAATGAGCAGTTCTTC. It codes for CASSHASGFSYNEQFF. The chain joins TRBV7-9 to TRBJ2-1; the match to TRBD2 covers 7 bases. After removal of 5 bases from V and 1 base from J, the junction contained 8 bases not matched to a gene. This CDR3 region has 16 residues. Germline V gene lookup returns CDR1 SEHNR and CDR2 FQNEAQ (reference sequence).

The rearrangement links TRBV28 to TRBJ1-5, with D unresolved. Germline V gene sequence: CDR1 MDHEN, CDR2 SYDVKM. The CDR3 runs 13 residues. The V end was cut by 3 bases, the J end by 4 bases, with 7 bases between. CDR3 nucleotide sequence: TGTGCCAGCAGTTTGGACTTAAATCAGCCCCAGCATTTT. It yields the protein CASSLDLNQPQHF.

CDR3: CASSFGPLGDTGELFF. CDR3 DNA: TGTGCCAGCAGCTTTGGGCCGCTCGGAGACACCGGGGAGCTGTTTTTT. The chain couples TRBV7-9 to TRBJ2-2; D unclear. This CDR3 has 16 residues. The V gene lost 3 bases and the J gene lost 3 bases, with 14 bases spanning the gap. Germline loops: CDR1 SEHNR, CDR2 FQNEAQ (reference sequence).

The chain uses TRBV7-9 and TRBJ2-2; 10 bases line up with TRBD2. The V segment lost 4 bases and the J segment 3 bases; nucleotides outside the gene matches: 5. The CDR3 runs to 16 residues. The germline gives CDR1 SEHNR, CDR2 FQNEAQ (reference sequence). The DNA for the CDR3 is TGTGCCAGCAGCTCCAGTCTAGCGGGAGACACCGGGGAGCTGTTTTTT. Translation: CASSSSLAGDTGELFF.

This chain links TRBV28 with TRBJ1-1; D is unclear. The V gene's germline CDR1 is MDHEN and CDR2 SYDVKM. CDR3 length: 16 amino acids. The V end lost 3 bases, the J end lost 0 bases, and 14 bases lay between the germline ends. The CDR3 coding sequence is TGTGCCAGCAGTTTCGGTTTAGACGCCATGAACACTGAAGCTTTCTTT. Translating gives CASSFGLDAMNTEAFF.

In nucleotides, the CDR3 is TGTGCCAGCAGCTCCACCGTATCAGGGGGGACCCCCGGCGAGCAGTACTTC. Its protein is CASSSTVSGGTPGEQYF. The chain carries TRBV11-3 and TRBJ2-7; D might be TRBD1 (7 bases). Germline V gene lookup returns CDR1 SGHNT and CDR2 YENEEA. V was shortened by 4 bases and J by 6 bases, with 25 bases between the two germline ends. The CDR3 spans 17 residues.

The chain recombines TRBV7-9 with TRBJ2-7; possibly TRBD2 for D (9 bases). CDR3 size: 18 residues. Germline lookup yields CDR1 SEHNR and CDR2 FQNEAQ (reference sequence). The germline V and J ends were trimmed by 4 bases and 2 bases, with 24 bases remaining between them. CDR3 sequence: CASSSPGLASGGTYEQYF. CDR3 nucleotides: TGTGCCAGCAGCTCCCCGGGACTAGCCTCAGGGGGCACCTACGAGCAGTACTTC.

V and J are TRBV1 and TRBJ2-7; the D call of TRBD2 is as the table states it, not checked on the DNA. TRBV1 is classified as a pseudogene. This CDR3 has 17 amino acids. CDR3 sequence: CTSSQAVVLGLADEQYF. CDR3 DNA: TGCACCAGCAGCCAAGCGGTTGTGCTGGGACTAGCGGACGAGCAGTACTTC.

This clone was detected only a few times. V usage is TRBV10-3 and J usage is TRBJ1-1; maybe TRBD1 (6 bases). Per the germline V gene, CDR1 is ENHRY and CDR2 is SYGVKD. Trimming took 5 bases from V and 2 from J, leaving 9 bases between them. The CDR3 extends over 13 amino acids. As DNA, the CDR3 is TGTGCCATCAGTCCCGGGACAAACACTGAAGCTTTCTTT. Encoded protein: CAISPGTNTEAFF.

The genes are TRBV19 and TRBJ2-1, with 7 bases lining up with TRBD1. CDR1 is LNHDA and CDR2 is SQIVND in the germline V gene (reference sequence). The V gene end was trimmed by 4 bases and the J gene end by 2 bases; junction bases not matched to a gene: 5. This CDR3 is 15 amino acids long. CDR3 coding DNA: TGTGCCAGTAGTAAAGGGGGCCGGACCTACAATGAGCAGTTCTTC. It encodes CASSKGGRTYNEQFF.

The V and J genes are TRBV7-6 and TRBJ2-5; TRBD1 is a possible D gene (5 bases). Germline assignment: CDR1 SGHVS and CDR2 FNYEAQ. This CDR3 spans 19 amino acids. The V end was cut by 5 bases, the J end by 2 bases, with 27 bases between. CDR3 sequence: CASSLGRTTLSRQQETQYF. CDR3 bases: TGTGCCAGCAGCCTGGGGCGGACCACCCTGAGTCGGCAACAAGAGACCCAGTACTTC.

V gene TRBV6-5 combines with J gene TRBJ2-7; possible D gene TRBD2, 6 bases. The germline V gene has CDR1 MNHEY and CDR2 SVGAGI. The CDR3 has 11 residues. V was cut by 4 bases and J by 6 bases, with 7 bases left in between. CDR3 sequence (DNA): TGTGCCAGCAGTTCCGGGGGCGAGCAGTACTTC. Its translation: CASSSGGEQYF.

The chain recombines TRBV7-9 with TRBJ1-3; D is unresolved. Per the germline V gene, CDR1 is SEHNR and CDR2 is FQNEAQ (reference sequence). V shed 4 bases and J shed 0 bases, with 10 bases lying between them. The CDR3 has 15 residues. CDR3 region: CASSSTSISGNTIYF. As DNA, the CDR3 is TGTGCCAGCAGCTCAACCAGCATCTCTGGAAACACCATATATTTT.

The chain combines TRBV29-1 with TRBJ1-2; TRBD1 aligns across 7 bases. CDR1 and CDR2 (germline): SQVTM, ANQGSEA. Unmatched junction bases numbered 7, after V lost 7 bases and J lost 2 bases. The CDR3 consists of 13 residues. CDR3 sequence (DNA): TGCAGCGATCGGACAGGTGAAAACTATGGCTACACCTTC. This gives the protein CSDRTGENYGYTF.

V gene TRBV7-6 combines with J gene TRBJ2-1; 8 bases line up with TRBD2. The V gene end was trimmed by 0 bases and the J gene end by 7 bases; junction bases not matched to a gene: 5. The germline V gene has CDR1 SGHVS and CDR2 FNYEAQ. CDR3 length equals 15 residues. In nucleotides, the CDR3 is TGTGCCAGCAGCTTAGCAACGGGAGGGGAGAATGAGCAGTTCTTC. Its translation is CASSLATGGENEQFF.

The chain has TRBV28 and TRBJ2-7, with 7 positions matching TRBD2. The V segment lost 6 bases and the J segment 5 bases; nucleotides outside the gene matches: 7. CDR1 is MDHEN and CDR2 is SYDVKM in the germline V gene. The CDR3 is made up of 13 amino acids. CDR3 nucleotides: TGTGCCAGCAGGGGGAGGGCCGGCGACGAGCAGTACTTC. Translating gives CASRGRAGDEQYF.

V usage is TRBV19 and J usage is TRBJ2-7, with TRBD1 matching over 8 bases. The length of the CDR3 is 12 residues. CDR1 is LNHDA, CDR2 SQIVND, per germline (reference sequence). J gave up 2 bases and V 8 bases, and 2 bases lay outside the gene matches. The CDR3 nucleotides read TGTGCCAGTGGGACAGGTACCTACGAGCAGTACTTC. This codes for CASGTGTYEQYF.

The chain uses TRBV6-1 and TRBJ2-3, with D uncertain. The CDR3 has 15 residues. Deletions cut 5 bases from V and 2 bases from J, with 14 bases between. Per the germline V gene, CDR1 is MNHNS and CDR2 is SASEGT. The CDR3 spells CASSRTNVYTDTQYF. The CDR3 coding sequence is TGTGCCAGCAGTAGGACGAACGTATACACAGATACGCAGTATTTT.

This chain's CDR3 is CASSRGAGLGNEQYF. The CDR3, as DNA: TGTGCCAGTAGCAGGGGAGCGGGATTGGGCAACGAGCAGTACTTC. V is TRBV19 and J is TRBJ2-7; D may be TRBD2 (7 bases). Trimming stripped 6 bases from V and 5 bases from J, with 20 bases between. Germline loops: CDR1 LNHDA, CDR2 SQIVND (reference sequence). This CDR3 comprises 15 residues.